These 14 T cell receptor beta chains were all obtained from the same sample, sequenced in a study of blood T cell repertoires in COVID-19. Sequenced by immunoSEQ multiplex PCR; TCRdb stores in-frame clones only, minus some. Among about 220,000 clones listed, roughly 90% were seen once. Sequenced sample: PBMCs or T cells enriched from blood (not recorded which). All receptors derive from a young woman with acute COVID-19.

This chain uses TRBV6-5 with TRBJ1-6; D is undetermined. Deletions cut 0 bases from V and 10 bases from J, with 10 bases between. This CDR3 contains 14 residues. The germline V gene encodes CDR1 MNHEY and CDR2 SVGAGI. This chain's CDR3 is CASSYSGEVSPLHF. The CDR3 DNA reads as TGTGCCAGCAGTTACTCTGGGGAGGTCTCACCCCTCCACTTT.

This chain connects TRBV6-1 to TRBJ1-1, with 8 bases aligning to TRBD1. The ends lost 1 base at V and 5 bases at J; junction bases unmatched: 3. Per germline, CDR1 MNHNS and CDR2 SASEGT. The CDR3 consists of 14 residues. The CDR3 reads CASSEGDRWTEAFF. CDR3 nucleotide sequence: TGTGCCAGCAGTGAAGGGGACAGGTGGACTGAAGCTTTCTTT.

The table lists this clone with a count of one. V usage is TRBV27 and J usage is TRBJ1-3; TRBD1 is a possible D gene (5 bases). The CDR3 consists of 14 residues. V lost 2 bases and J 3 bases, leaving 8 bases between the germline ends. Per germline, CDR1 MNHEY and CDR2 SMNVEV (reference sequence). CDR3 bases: TGTGCCAGCAGTTTAAACGGGGGTGGAAACACCATATATTTT. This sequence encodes CASSLNGGGNTIYF.

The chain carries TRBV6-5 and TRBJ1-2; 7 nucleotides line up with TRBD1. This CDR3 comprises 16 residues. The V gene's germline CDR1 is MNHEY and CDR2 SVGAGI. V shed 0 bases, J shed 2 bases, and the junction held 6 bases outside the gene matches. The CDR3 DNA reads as TGTGCCAGCAGTTACTCGATAGGAGGGGGCAACTATGGCTACACCTTC. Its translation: CASSYSIGGGNYGYTF.

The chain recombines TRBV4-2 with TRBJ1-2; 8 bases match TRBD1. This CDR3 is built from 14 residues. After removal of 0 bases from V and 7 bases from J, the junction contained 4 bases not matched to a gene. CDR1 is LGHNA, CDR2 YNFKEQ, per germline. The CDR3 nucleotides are TGTGCCAGCAGCCAAGATCAGGGGGCAGGTGGCTACACCTTC. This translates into CASSQDQGAGGYTF.

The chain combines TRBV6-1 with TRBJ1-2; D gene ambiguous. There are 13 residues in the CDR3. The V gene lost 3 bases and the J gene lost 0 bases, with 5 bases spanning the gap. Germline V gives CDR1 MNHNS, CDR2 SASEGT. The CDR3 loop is CASSERTNYGYTF. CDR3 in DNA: TGTGCCAGCAGTGAGAGGACTAACTATGGCTACACCTTC.

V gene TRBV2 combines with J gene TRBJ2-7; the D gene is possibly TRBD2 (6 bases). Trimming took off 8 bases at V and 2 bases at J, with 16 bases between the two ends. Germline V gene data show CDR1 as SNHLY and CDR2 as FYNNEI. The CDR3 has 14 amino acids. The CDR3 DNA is TGTGCCAGCGTACGGGGGACCCTACCCTACGAGCAGTACTTC. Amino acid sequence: CASVRGTLPYEQYF.

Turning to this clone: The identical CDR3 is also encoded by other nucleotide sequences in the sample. DNA for the CDR3: TGTGCCAGCAGCCATGGCGGGAACACTGAAGCTTTCTTT. Its translation is CASSHGGNTEAFF. This chain uses TRBV5-4 with TRBJ1-1; D is unclear. This CDR3 comprises 13 residues. Trimming cost V 4 bases and J 1 base, with 8 bases left between them. From germline, CDR1 is SGHNT and CDR2 YYREEE (reference sequence).

The CDR3 sequence is CASSFLGGTVLNTEAFF. In DNA form, the CDR3 reads TGTGCCAGCAGCTTTCTTGGAGGGACAGTCTTGAACACTGAAGCTTTCTTT. The chain uses TRBV5-8 and TRBJ1-1; TRBD1 matches at 7 bases. The CDR3 covers 17 residues. Trimming at V came to 2 bases and at J to 0 bases, leaving 10 bases not matched to a gene. CDR1 is SGHTS, CDR2 YDEGEE, per germline.

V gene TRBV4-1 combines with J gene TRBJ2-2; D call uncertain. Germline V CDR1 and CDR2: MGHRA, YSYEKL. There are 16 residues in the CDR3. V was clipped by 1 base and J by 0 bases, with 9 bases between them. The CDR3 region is CASSQVGIANTGELFF. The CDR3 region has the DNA TGCGCCAGCAGCCAAGTCGGTATCGCGAACACCGGGGAGCTGTTTTTT.

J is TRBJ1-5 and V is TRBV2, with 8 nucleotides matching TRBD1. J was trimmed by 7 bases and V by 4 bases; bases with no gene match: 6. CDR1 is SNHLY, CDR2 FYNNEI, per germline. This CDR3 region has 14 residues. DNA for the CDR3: TGTGCCAGCAGTGCCCGACAGGGGATCCAGCCCCAGCATTTT. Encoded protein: CASSARQGIQPQHF.

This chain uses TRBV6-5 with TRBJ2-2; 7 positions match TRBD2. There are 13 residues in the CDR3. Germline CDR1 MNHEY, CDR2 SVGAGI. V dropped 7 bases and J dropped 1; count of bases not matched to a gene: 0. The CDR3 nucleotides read TGTGCCAGCAAGCGGGGGAACACCGGGGAGCTGTTTTTT. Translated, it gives CASKRGNTGELFF.

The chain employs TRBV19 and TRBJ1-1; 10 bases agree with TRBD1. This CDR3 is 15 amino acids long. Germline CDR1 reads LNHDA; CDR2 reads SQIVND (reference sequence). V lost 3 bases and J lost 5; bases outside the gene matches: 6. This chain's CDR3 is CASSIRGQGRTEAFF. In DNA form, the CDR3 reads TGTGCCAGTAGTATCCGGGGACAGGGGAGAACTGAAGCTTTCTTT.

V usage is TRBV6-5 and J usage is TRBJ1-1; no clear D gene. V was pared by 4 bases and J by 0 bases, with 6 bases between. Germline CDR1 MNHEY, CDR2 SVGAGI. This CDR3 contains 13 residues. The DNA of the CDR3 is TGTGCCAGCAGTTCCCAGGTGAACACTGAAGCTTTCTTT. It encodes CASSSQVNTEAFF.